The clone carrying this TCR beta chain was seen more than once but under ten times. The data derive from a study of technical replicates of blood from several donors. V dropped 1 base and J dropped 6 bases, with 8 bases sitting between them. Looked up from germline, CDR1 is SGHDT and CDR2 is YYEEEE. The CDR3 consists of 12 residues. Assay used: immunoSEQ multiplex PCR; TCRdb lists only in-frame clones, some missing. The repertoire holds approximately 64,000 clones, around 85% seen once, with approximately 5.1% in the top ten. The specimen was PBMCs. The chain carries TRBV5-6 and TRBJ2-7, with D tentatively TRBD1 (6 bases). This receptor was taken from a human donor in good health. Some clones in this sample may be carry-over from other donors' samples. The CDR3 nucleotides are TGTGCCAGCAGCTTGTCAGGGGCCGAGCAGTACTTC. Protein: CASSLSGAEQYF.